This is a list of T cell receptor beta chains from one sample in a study of untreated major depressive disorder. The table came from immunoSEQ multiplex PCR; TCRdb's copy has only in-frame clones and leaves some out. The table shows about 21,000 clones, with roughly 91% occurring only once. Sequencing was performed on CD4+ T cells from PBMCs. The receptors were gathered from a woman between 40 and 55 years old in good health. Each CDR3 is given with its conserved first and last residue. D genes are given only for firm matches. Clone size is not always given. Where it is, it says once, few, many or a class for expanded clones.

V gene: TRBV19; D gene: NA; J gene: TRBJ2-7; clone size: NA; CDR3 DNA: TGTGCCAGTAATGAGGGACGGGATTACGAGCAGTACTTC; CDR3 protein: CASNEGRDYEQYF
V gene: TRBV2; D gene: NA; J gene: TRBJ1-1; clone size: NA; CDR3 DNA: TGTGCCAGCACCCATACCAACAGGGCCGAAGCTTTCTTT; CDR3 protein: CASTHTNRAEAFF
V gene: TRBV29-1; D gene: NA; J gene: TRBJ2-2; clone size: NA; CDR3 DNA: TGCAGCGTTTCAGGCAGACTGACCGGGGAGCTGTTTTTT; CDR3 protein: CSVSGRLTGELFF
V gene: TRBV5-4; D gene: TRBD1; J gene: TRBJ2-7; clone size: NA; CDR3 DNA: TGTGCCAGCAGCGTAGGACAGGACTACGAGCAGTACTTC; CDR3 protein: CASSVGQDYEQYF
V gene: TRBV7-9; D gene: NA; J gene: TRBJ2-7; clone size: NA; CDR3 DNA: TGTGCCAGCAGCTTATCCTTACAGACCTACGAGCAGTACTTC; CDR3 protein: CASSLSLQTYEQYF
V gene: TRBV28; D gene: NA; J gene: TRBJ1-5; clone size: NA; CDR3 DNA: TGTGCCAGCAGTTTCCCCGGCTACAATCAGCCCCAGCATTTT; CDR3 protein: CASSFPGYNQPQHF
V gene: TRBV9; D gene: TRBD1; J gene: TRBJ2-6; clone size: NA; CDR3 DNA: TGTGCCAGCAGCGCTGATTCGACAGGGACCGGGGCCAACGTCCTGACTTTC; CDR3 protein: CASSADSTGTGANVLTF
V gene: TRBV29-1; D gene: TRBD2; J gene: TRBJ2-1; clone size: NA; CDR3 DNA: TGCAGCGTAGGCTTGACTAGCGGGGGTAACAATGAGCAGTTCTTC; CDR3 protein: CSVGLTSGGNNEQFF
V gene: TRBV10-3; D gene: TRBD2; J gene: TRBJ2-1; clone size: NA; CDR3 DNA: TGTGCCATCAGTGAGCTAGCGGGAGGAAATGAGCAGTTCTTC; CDR3 protein: CAISELAGGNEQFF
V gene: TRBV6-1; D gene: NA; J gene: TRBJ2-7; clone size: NA; CDR3 DNA: TGTGCCAGCAGTGGGGAACGGTTGGGCGAGCAGTACTTC; CDR3 protein: CASSGERLGEQYF
V gene: TRBV18; D gene: NA; J gene: TRBJ1-2; clone size: NA; CDR3 DNA: TGTGCCAGCTCACCAGCGCCGGACGTCTATGGCTACACCTTC; CDR3 protein: CASSPAPDVYGYTF
V gene: TRBV6-1; D gene: TRBD1; J gene: TRBJ1-2; clone size: NA; CDR3 DNA: TGTGCCAGCAGTGACCAGGGGGCCCAGGGAGGCTACACCTTC; CDR3 protein: CASSDQGAQGGYTF
V gene: TRBV19; D gene: TRBD1; J gene: TRBJ1-1; clone size: NA; CDR3 DNA: TGTGCCAGTAGGACGAGGGGGCTTCGGTCTGAAGCTTTCTTT; CDR3 protein: CASRTRGLRSEAFF
V gene: TRBV5-1; D gene: TRBD1; J gene: TRBJ2-2; clone size: NA; CDR3 DNA: TGCGCCAGCAGCCCGACAGGGTCCGCCGGGGAGCTGTTTTTT; CDR3 protein: CASSPTGSAGELFF
V gene: TRBV5-1; D gene: NA; J gene: TRBJ2-6; clone size: NA; CDR3 DNA: TGCGCCAGCAGCTACGGACAGATCTCTGGGGCCAACGTCCTGACTTTC; CDR3 protein: CASSYGQISGANVLTF
V gene: TRBV5-4; D gene: NA; J gene: TRBJ1-1; clone size: NA; CDR3 DNA: TGTGCCAGCAGCTTGGGACAACAGAACACTGAAGCTTTCTTT; CDR3 protein: CASSLGQQNTEAFF
V gene: TRBV28; D gene: NA; J gene: TRBJ2-1; clone size: NA; CDR3 DNA: TGTGCCAGCAGTTTCCCAAGGACCGGCTTCGGGTTCTTC; CDR3 protein: CASSFPRTGFGFF
V gene: TRBV25-1; D gene: TRBD2; J gene: TRBJ2-3; clone size: NA; CDR3 DNA: TGTGCCAGCAAATCGGGACTAGCGGCGCAGTATTTT; CDR3 protein: CASKSGLAAQYF
V gene: TRBV5-1; D gene: TRBD1; J gene: TRBJ1-1; clone size: once; CDR3 DNA: TGCGCCAGCAGCTCGGGTCGTCGGGAGGGGGCAACCCCAAACACTGAAGCTTTCTTT; CDR3 protein: CASSSGRREGATPNTEAFF
V gene: TRBV7-9; D gene: NA; J gene: TRBJ2-3; clone size: NA; CDR3 DNA: TGTGCCAGCAGCTTATTAGGCAGGAGGACCTCCACAGATACGCAGTATTTT; CDR3 protein: CASSLLGRRTSTDTQYF
V gene: TRBV7-9; D gene: NA; J gene: TRBJ1-4; clone size: NA; CDR3 DNA: TGTGCCAGCAGCTTAGACAGAGGTAGAAATGAAAAACTGTTTTTT; CDR3 protein: CASSLDRGRNEKLFF
V gene: TRBV20-1; D gene: NA; J gene: TRBJ1-4; clone size: NA; CDR3 DNA: TGCAGTGCTAGAGGGCATGAAAAACTGTTTTTT; CDR3 protein: CSARGHEKLFF
V gene: TRBV7-9; D gene: TRBD2; J gene: TRBJ2-7; clone size: NA; CDR3 DNA: TGTGCCAGCAGCATGTTCCGGACTAGCGGGGGCCTCTACGAGCAGTACTTC; CDR3 protein: CASSMFRTSGGLYEQYF
V gene: TRBV29-1; D gene: TRBD1; J gene: TRBJ2-7; clone size: NA; CDR3 DNA: TGCAGCGTTACAGGGGCAAACCCCTACGAGCAGTACTTC; CDR3 protein: CSVTGANPYEQYF
V gene: TRBV29-1; D gene: TRBD2; J gene: TRBJ2-2; clone size: NA; CDR3 DNA: TGCAGCGTCCTCGGCGGGGGGAGGACCGGGGAGCTGTTTTTT; CDR3 protein: CSVLGGGRTGELFF
V gene: TRBV7-3; D gene: TRBD1; J gene: TRBJ1-4; clone size: once; CDR3 DNA: TGTGCCAGCAGCTTAACCCGGACAGGGGGCAATGAAAAACTGTTTTTT; CDR3 protein: CASSLTRTGGNEKLFF
V gene: TRBV10-1; D gene: TRBD1; J gene: TRBJ2-2; clone size: NA; CDR3 DNA: TGCGCCAGCAGTGAGCGGCCCGGGACAGGGTCAACGATTTCCGGGGAGCTGTTTTTT; CDR3 protein: CASSERPGTGSTISGELFF
V gene: TRBV7-6; D gene: NA; J gene: TRBJ2-7; clone size: NA; CDR3 DNA: TGTGCCAGCAGCTTAGGAGAAGCCTACGAGCAGTACTTC; CDR3 protein: CASSLGEAYEQYF
V gene: TRBV5-1; D gene: NA; J gene: TRBJ2-2; clone size: once; CDR3 DNA: TGCGCCAGCATCCTAAACACGAACACCGGGGAGCTGTTTTTT; CDR3 protein: CASILNTNTGELFF
V gene: TRBV10-3; D gene: NA; J gene: TRBJ1-3; clone size: few; CDR3 DNA: TGTGCCATCAGTGAGTCGCGGGGAACTACCTCTGGAAACACCATATATTTT; CDR3 protein: CAISESRGTTSGNTIYF
V gene: TRBV5-1; D gene: TRBD1; J gene: TRBJ2-2; clone size: NA; CDR3 DNA: TGCGCCAGCAGACTCGGACAGGGGACCGGGGAGCTGTTTTTT; CDR3 protein: CASRLGQGTGELFF
V gene: TRBV28; D gene: NA; J gene: TRBJ2-7; clone size: NA; CDR3 DNA: TGTGCCAGCGGCGACGGAACTACGTACGAGCAGTACTTC; CDR3 protein: CASGDGTTYEQYF
V gene: TRBV7-2; D gene: NA; J gene: TRBJ2-1; clone size: NA; CDR3 DNA: TGTGCCAGCAGCCTTCATTCCAGCGCCGACTACAATGAGCAGTTCTTC; CDR3 protein: CASSLHSSADYNEQFF
V gene: TRBV6-1; D gene: TRBD1; J gene: TRBJ1-1; clone size: NA; CDR3 DNA: TGTGCCAGCAGGGGACAGGAGAACACTGAAGCTTTCTTT; CDR3 protein: CASRGQENTEAFF
V gene: TRBV5-1; D gene: TRBD1; J gene: TRBJ1-1; clone size: NA; CDR3 DNA: TGCGCCAGCAGCCGGTCAGGGGGCCTCGAGTATGAAGCTTTCTTT; CDR3 protein: CASSRSGGLEYEAFF
V gene: TRBV5-6; D gene: TRBD1; J gene: TRBJ1-4; clone size: once; CDR3 DNA: TGTGCCAGCAGCTTTACAGGGGATAACGGTGAAAAACTGTTTTTT; CDR3 protein: CASSFTGDNGEKLFF
V gene: TRBV6-6; D gene: TRBD1; J gene: TRBJ2-3; clone size: NA; CDR3 DNA: TGTGCCAGCGGACAGGTGGCAGATACGCAGTATTTT; CDR3 protein: CASGQVADTQYF
V gene: TRBV4-3; D gene: NA; J gene: TRBJ1-2; clone size: NA; CDR3 DNA: TGCGCCAGCAGCCAAGATCCCCGGCAGCCTAACTATGGCTACACCTTC; CDR3 protein: CASSQDPRQPNYGYTF
V gene: TRBV2; D gene: NA; J gene: TRBJ1-2; clone size: few; CDR3 DNA: TGTGCCAGCACGGTGACGGCTCCCTATGGCTACACCTTC; CDR3 protein: CASTVTAPYGYTF
V gene: TRBV15; D gene: NA; J gene: TRBJ2-5; clone size: NA; CDR3 DNA: TGTGCCACCAGCCCCCTGCTCGGGGGTCCGGAGACCCAGTACTTC; CDR3 protein: CATSPLLGGPETQYF
V gene: TRBV7-9; D gene: NA; J gene: TRBJ2-7; clone size: NA; CDR3 DNA: TGTGCCAGCAGCCGAAACCTGGACAGCCGTATCTCCTACGAGCAGTACTTC; CDR3 protein: CASSRNLDSRISYEQYF
V gene: TRBV7-9; D gene: TRBD2; J gene: TRBJ2-5; clone size: NA; CDR3 DNA: TGTGCCAGCAGCCAAGGACTAGCGGGGGGTCAGGAGACCCAGTACTTC; CDR3 protein: CASSQGLAGGQETQYF
V gene: TRBV4-3; D gene: TRBD1; J gene: TRBJ1-1; clone size: NA; CDR3 DNA: TGCGCCAGCAGCCAAGTCCACCGAGGGGGCGCACACGAAGCTTTCTTT; CDR3 protein: CASSQVHRGGAHEAFF
V gene: TRBV7-9; D gene: TRBD2; J gene: TRBJ2-2; clone size: NA; CDR3 DNA: TGTGCCAGCGACCTAGTGGGACTAGCAGCGAACACCGGGGAGCTGTTTTTT; CDR3 protein: CASDLVGLAANTGELFF
V gene: TRBV5-1; D gene: TRBD1; J gene: TRBJ2-7; clone size: NA; CDR3 DNA: TGCGCCAGCAGCCCCAAGACAGGGTACGAGCAGTACTTC; CDR3 protein: CASSPKTGYEQYF
V gene: TRBV25-1; D gene: TRBD1; J gene: TRBJ2-5; clone size: NA; CDR3 DNA: TGTGCCAGCAGTGAATGGACAGGGGCGTTGGAGACCCAGTACTTC; CDR3 protein: CASSEWTGALETQYF
V gene: TRBV19; D gene: TRBD1; J gene: TRBJ2-3; clone size: few; CDR3 DNA: TGTGCCAGTACCCGGGACAGCTATGGAGATACGCAGTATTTT; CDR3 protein: CASTRDSYGDTQYF